A selection of T cell receptor beta chains follows, all from one sample in a study of beta chain features in type 1 diabetes. TCRdb's copy holds only in-frame clones and misses some; the assay was immunoSEQ multiplex PCR. Of a few hundred thousand clones in the sample, 24% are singletons; the top ten hold 0.012%. Sequencing was performed on naive CD4+ T cells from blood. These receptors were collected from a woman in her 30s with type 1 diabetes. Each CDR3 is given with its conserved first and last residue. Fields, in order: V gene, D gene, clone size, J gene, CDR3 protein, CDR3 DNA. A D gene is named only where the DNA matches it firmly. Size is stated for part of the rows, as once, few or many counts, or as a class when the clone is expanded.

TRBV4-2	NA	few	TRBJ1-5	CASSQELRQPQHF	TGTGCCAGCAGCCAAGAATTGCGTCAGCCCCAGCATTTT
TRBV4-1	NA	NA	TRBJ2-5	CASSPLSTPQETQYF	TGCGCCAGCAGCCCCCTCTCGACACCCCAAGAGACCCAGTACTTC
TRBV6-1	TRBD1	few	TRBJ1-2	CASSETGDYGYTF	TGTGCCAGCAGTGAAACAGGGGACTATGGCTACACCTTC
TRBV29-1	NA	few	TRBJ1-1	CSVVQTIGGAGEAFF	TGCAGCGTTGTACAAACAATAGGTGGGGCCGGCGAAGCTTTCTTT
TRBV5-4	TRBD2	NA	TRBJ2-7	CASSWDGAGTYEQYF	TGTGCCAGCAGCTGGGACGGAGCGGGGACCTACGAGCAGTACTTC
TRBV30	NA	NA	TRBJ1-1	CAWSVASGFQAFF	TGTGCCTGGAGTGTAGCCTCGGGGTTTCAAGCTTTCTTT
TRBV5-1	TRBD2	NA	TRBJ2-3	CASSWTLAGSTDTQYF	TGCGCCAGCAGCTGGACCCTAGCGGGAAGCACAGATACGCAGTATTTT
TRBV5-4	TRBD2	NA	TRBJ2-5	CASSATSGSGETQYF	TGTGCCAGCAGCGCTACTAGCGGGAGTGGAGAGACCCAGTACTTC
TRBV4-1	NA	NA	TRBJ1-1	CASSHLFGGGGRKMNTEAFF	TGCGCCAGCAGCCATCTTTTTGGGGGAGGAGGGCGAAAGATGAACACTGAAGCTTTCTTT
TRBV5-1	TRBD1	NA	TRBJ1-2	CASSLRGQEIYGYTF	TGCGCCAGCAGCTTGAGGGGACAGGAAATCTATGGCTACACCTTC
TRBV30	TRBD1	few	TRBJ1-4	CAWSKGANEKLFF	TGTGCCTGGAGTAAGGGGGCAAATGAAAAACTGTTTTTT
TRBV7-2	NA	NA	TRBJ2-7	CASSLGPDRGQQQYF	TGTGCCAGCAGCTTAGGCCCGGATAGGGGCCAGCAGCAGTACTTC
TRBV28	NA	NA	TRBJ1-1	CASSYSAEAFF	TGTGCCAGCAGTTATTCAGCTGAAGCTTTCTTT
TRBV2	TRBD2	NA	TRBJ2-3	CASTERESWDTQYF	TGTGCCAGCACTGAGCGGGAATCATGGGATACGCAGTATTTT
TRBV18	TRBD2	few	TRBJ2-2	CASSPRAGSRTGELFF	TGTGCCAGCTCACCGAGAGCGGGATCCCGAACCGGGGAGCTGTTTTTT
TRBV5-1	TRBD2	NA	TRBJ2-1	CASSNLAGRQYNEQFF	TGCGCCAGCAGTAATCTAGCGGGGAGACAATACAATGAGCAGTTCTTC
TRBV7-2	TRBD2	NA	TRBJ2-1	CASSLASGRHNEQFF	TGTGCCAGCAGCTTAGCTAGCGGGAGACATAATGAGCAGTTCTTC
TRBV5-1	TRBD2	few	TRBJ2-2	CASSLVGLAGHGELFF	TGCGCCAGCAGCTTGGTGGGACTAGCGGGACACGGGGAGCTGTTTTTT
TRBV7-9	NA	few	TRBJ2-3	CASSLQGWADTQYF	TGTGCCAGCAGCTTGCAGGGGTGGGCAGATACGCAGTATTTT
TRBV9	NA	NA	TRBJ2-5	CASSFGTSQETQYF	TGTGCCAGCAGCTTTGGGACATCTCAAGAGACCCAGTACTTC
TRBV9	NA	NA	TRBJ1-1	CASSVTEGGRNAAFF	TGTGCCAGCAGCGTAACAGAGGGGGGGAGAAATGCGGCTTTCTTT
TRBV28	NA	NA	TRBJ2-2	CASGGANTGELFF	TGTGCCAGCGGCGGGGCGAACACCGGGGAGCTGTTTTTT
TRBV14	TRBD2	NA	TRBJ2-7	CASSQALAGVSEQYF	TGTGCCAGCAGCCAAGCTCTAGCGGGAGTTTCCGAGCAGTACTTC
TRBV30	NA	NA	TRBJ2-4	CAWSVGALAKNIQYF	TGTGCCTGGAGTGTAGGGGCTCTAGCCAAAAACATTCAGTACTTC
TRBV5-1	TRBD2	NA	TRBJ2-7	CASSLITSGRAREQYF	TGCGCCAGCAGCTTGATCACTAGCGGGAGGGCCAGAGAGCAGTACTTC
TRBV11-1	TRBD2	NA	TRBJ2-1	CASSFLAGVNNEQFF	TGTGCCAGCAGTTTTCTAGCGGGAGTCAACAATGAGCAGTTCTTC
TRBV30	NA	few	TRBJ2-5	CAWSVTGRETQYF	TGTGCCTGGAGTGTTACAGGGAGAGAGACCCAGTACTTC
TRBV5-1	NA	few	TRBJ2-1	CASSFPGGTEQFF	TGCGCCAGCAGCTTTCCCGGGGGAACTGAGCAGTTCTTC
TRBV4-1	NA	NA	TRBJ1-5	CASSQAKSGQPQHF	TGCGCCAGCAGCCAAGCCAAAAGTGGCCAGCCCCAGCATTTT
TRBV29-1	TRBD1	few	TRBJ1-2	CSARTGINYGYTF	TGCAGCGCCCGGACAGGGATTAACTATGGCTACACCTTC